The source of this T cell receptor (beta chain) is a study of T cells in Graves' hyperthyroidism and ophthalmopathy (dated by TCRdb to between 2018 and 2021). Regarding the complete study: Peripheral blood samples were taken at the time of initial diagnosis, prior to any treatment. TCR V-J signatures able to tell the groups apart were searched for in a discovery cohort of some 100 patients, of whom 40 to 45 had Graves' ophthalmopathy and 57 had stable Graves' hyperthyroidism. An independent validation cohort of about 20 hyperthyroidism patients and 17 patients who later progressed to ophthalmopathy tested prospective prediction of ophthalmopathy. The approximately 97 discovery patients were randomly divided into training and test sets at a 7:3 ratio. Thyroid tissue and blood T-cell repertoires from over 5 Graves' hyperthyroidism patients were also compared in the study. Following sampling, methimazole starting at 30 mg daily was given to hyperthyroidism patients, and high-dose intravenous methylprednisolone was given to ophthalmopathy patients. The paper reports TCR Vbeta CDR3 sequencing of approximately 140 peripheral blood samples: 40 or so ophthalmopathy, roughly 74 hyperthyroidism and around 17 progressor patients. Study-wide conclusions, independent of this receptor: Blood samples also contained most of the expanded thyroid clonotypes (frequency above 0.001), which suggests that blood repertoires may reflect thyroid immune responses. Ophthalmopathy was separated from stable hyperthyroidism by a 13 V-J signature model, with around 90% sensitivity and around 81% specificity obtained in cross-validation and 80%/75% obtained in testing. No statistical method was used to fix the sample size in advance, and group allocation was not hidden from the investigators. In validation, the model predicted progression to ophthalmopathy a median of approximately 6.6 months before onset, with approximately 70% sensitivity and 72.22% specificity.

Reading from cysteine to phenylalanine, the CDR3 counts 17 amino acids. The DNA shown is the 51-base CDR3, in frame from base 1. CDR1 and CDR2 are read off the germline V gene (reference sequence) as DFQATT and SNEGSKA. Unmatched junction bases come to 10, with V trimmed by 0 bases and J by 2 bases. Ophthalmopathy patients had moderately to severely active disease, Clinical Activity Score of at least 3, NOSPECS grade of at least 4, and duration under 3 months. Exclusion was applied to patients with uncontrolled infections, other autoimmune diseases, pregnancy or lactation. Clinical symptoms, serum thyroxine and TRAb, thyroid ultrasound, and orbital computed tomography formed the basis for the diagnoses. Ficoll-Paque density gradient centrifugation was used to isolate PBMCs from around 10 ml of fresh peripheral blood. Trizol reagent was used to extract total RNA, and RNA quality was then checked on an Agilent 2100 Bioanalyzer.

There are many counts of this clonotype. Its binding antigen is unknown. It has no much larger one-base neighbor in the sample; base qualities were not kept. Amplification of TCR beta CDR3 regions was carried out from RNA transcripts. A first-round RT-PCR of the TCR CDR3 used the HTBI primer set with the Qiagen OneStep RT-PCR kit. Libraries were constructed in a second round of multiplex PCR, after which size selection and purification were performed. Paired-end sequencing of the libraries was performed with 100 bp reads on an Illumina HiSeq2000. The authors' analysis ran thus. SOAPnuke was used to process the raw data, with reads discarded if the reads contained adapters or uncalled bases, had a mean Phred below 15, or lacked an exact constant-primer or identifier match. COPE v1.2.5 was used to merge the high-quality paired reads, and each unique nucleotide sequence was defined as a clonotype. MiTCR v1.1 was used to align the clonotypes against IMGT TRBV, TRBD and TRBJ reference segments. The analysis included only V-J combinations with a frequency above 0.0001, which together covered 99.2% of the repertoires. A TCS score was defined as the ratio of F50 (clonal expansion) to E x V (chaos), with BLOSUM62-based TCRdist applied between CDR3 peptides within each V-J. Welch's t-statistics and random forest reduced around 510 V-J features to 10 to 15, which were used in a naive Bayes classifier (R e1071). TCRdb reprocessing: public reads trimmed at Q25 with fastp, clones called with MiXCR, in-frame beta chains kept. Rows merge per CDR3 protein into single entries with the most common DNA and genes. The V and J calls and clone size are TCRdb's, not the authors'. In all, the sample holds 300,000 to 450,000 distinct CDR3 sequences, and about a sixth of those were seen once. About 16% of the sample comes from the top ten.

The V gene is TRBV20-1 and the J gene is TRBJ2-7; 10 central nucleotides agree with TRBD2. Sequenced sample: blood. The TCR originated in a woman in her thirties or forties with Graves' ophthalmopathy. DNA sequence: TGCAGTGCTAGAGATGGGCTAGCGGGAGCTTCACCCTACGAGCAGTACTTC. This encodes CSARDGLAGASPYEQYF.